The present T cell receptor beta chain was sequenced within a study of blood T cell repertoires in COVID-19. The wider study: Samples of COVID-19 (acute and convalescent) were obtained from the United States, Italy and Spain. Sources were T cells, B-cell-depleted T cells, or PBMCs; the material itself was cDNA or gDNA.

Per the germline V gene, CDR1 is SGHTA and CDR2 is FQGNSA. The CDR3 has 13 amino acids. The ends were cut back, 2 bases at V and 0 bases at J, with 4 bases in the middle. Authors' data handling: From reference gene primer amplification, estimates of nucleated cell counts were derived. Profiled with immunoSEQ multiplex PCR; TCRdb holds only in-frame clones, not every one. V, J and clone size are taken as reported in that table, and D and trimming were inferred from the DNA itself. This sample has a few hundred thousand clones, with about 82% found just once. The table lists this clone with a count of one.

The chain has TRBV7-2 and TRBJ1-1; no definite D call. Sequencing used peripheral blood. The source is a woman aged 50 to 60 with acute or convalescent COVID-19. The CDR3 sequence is CASSLSMNTEAFF. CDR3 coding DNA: TGTGCCAGCAGCTTATCTATGAACACTGAAGCTTTCTTT.